Below, 32 T cell receptor beta chains from the same sample are listed, as sequenced in a study of identical twins. TCRdb independently ran MiXCR on the 5' RACE reads; one entry per CDR3 protein. The table includes roughly 250,000 distinct CDR3 sequences, 11% to 15% detected once. The sample taken for sequencing was memory (CD45RO+) T cells sorted from blood. These receptors originate from a woman aged 18-29 years in good health.

V is TRBV7-2 and J is TRBJ2-2; 9 bases agree with TRBD1. This CDR3 spans 15 amino acids. Germline V gene sequence: CDR1 SGHTA, CDR2 FQGNSA. The junction had 6 bases not matched to a gene; V was cut back by 5 bases and J by 5 bases. DNA for the CDR3: TGTGCCAGCAGCATCGACAGGGGGAATACCGGGGAGCTGTTTTTT. Translating gives CASSIDRGNTGELFF.

A few counts support this clonotype. The rearrangement links TRBV20-1 to TRBJ1-5; TRBD1 agrees at 8 bases. V shed 0 bases and J 5 bases; nucleotides not matched to a gene: 6. This CDR3 has 15 amino acids. Germline-derived CDR1 and CDR2 are DFQATT and SNEGSKA (reference sequence). The DNA for the CDR3 is TGCAGTGCTAGAGATCCGGACAGGGTATATCAGCCCCAGCATTTT. Translating it yields CSARDPDRVYQPQHF.

This clonotype was seen a few times. The V gene is TRBV5-1, the J gene TRBJ1-1; D remains ambiguous. The V end lost 5 bases, the J end lost 0 bases, and 11 bases lay between the germline ends. The CDR3 is 14 residues long. The germline CDR1 and CDR2 sequences are SGHRS and YFSETQ. The CDR3 loop is CASSLSGVNTEAFF. The CDR3 nucleotides are TGCGCCAGCAGTCTTTCGGGCGTGAACACTGAAGCTTTCTTT.

The table lists this clonotype with a few counts. The CDR3 DNA reads TGTGCTAGTGCCGAACAAGCCTATGGCTACACCTTC. Its translation: CASAEQAYGYTF. The genes are TRBV12-5 and TRBJ1-2; D is ambiguous. V lost 7 bases and J lost 4, with 10 bases in between. Germline assignment: CDR1 LGHNT and CDR2 FRNRAP. The CDR3 has 12 amino acids.

Only a few counts were recorded for this clonotype. The gene calls are TRBV3-1 and TRBJ2-1, with TRBD2 matching over 10 bases. The CDR3 covers 12 residues. V was pared by 5 bases and J by 9 bases, with 1 base of the junction left unmatched. The germline V gene encodes CDR1 LGHDT and CDR2 YNNKEL (reference sequence). CDR3 amino acids: CASSRLAGEQFF. CDR3 bases: TGTGCCAGCAGCAGACTAGCGGGTGAGCAGTTCTTC.

This clonotype was counted only a few times. The rearrangement uses TRBV5-6 and TRBJ2-3; D gene ambiguous. Trimming left V 4 bases short and J 3 bases short, with 9 bases between. The CDR3 consists of 13 residues. CDR1 is SGHDT and CDR2 is YYEEEE in the germline V gene. The CDR3 region is CASSMDRTDTQYF. The CDR3, as DNA: TGTGCCAGCAGCATGGACCGGACAGATACGCAGTATTTT.

This sequence joins TRBV5-1 and TRBJ1-1; D not resolved. This CDR3 is 15 amino acids long. Deletions cut 0 bases from V and 0 bases from J, with 9 bases between. Germline V CDR1 and CDR2: SGHRS, YFSETQ. The CDR3 reads CASSLGHAVNTEAFF. As DNA, the CDR3 is TGCGCCAGCAGCTTGGGACACGCGGTGAACACTGAAGCTTTCTTT.

The chain uses TRBV13 and TRBJ2-7; 9 bases map to TRBD2. This CDR3 has 14 amino acids. CDR1 and CDR2 (germline): PRHDT, FYEKMQ (reference sequence). Germline trimming cut 3 bases from V and 4 bases from J; bases unmatched to any gene: 4. CDR3 in amino acids: CASSFGGGVYEQYF. The CDR3 nucleotides are TGTGCCAGCAGCTTTGGCGGGGGGGTTTACGAGCAGTACTTC.

V gene TRBV18 combines with J gene TRBJ2-2, with TRBD2 matching over 9 bases. Germline assignment: CDR1 KGHSH and CDR2 LQKENI. V was clipped by 5 bases and J by 4 bases; unmatched bases: 8. This CDR3 has 16 amino acids. In nucleotides, the CDR3 is TGTGCCAGCTCAACGTCTAGCGGGATAAGCACCGGGGAGCTGTTTTTT. Translating gives CASSTSSGISTGELFF. The complete variable domain, with remaining parts taken from reference TRBV18 and TRBJ2-2, reads NAGVMQNPRHLVRRRGQEARLRCSPMKGHSHVYWYRQLPEEGLKFMVYLQKENIIDESGMPKERFSAEFPKEGPSILRIQQVVRGDSAAYFCASSTSSGISTGELFFGEGSRLTVL.

This clonotype occurred many times. V is TRBV5-1 and J is TRBJ2-3; D not resolved. This CDR3 contains 14 residues. Trimming removed 4 bases at V and 2 bases at J, with 11 bases between. Germline V gene sequence: CDR1 SGHRS, CDR2 YFSETQ. The DNA of the CDR3 is TGCGCCAGCAGCGTCGGACGTACCACAGATACGCAGTATTTT. Translation gives CASSVGRTTDTQYF.

The chain has TRBV9 and TRBJ1-2; D unresolved. The CDR3 contains 12 residues. The V end lost 6 bases, the J end lost 7 bases, and 13 bases lay between the germline ends. The germline gives CDR1 SGDLS, CDR2 YYNGEE. In DNA, the CDR3 is TGTGCCAGCACCTCGTACTTCGGTGGCTACACCTTC. It translates to CASTSYFGGYTF.

This chain connects TRBV20-1 to TRBJ2-3; 7 positions match TRBD1. The CDR3 loop spans 14 amino acids. Germline assignment: CDR1 DFQATT and CDR2 SNEGSKA (reference sequence). With V trimmed by 6 bases and J by 0 bases, 6 bases remained unmatched. The CDR3 sequence is CSAAPGQSTDTQYF. Here the CDR3 DNA reads TGCAGTGCCGCCCCGGGACAGAGCACAGATACGCAGTATTTT.

This clonotype appeared a few times. CDR3 nucleotide sequence: TGTGCCAGCAGTGTGCAGGGGGGACTGAACAATGAGCAGTTCTTC. This encodes CASSVQGGLNNEQFF. The J gene is TRBJ2-1, the V gene TRBV11-2, with a weak D call TRBD1 (7 bases). This CDR3 is 15 amino acids long. CDR1 and CDR2 from the germline V gene are SGHAT and FQNNGV. The V and J ends lost 6 bases and 5 bases respectively, with 17 bases between them.

This chain connects TRBV9 to TRBJ2-4, with a weak D call TRBD1 (6 bases). This CDR3 contains 15 residues. The germline CDR1 and CDR2 sequences are SGDLS and YYNGEE. V was shortened by 0 bases and J by 0 bases, with 7 bases between the two germline ends. DNA of the CDR3: TGTGCCAGCAGCGTAGGGACAGCAGCCAAAAACATTCAGTACTTC. Protein sequence: CASSVGTAAKNIQYF.

This clonotype was counted only a few times. The chain uses TRBV24-1 and TRBJ2-7; D is perhaps TRBD1 (6 bases). V lost 8 bases to trimming and J lost 3 bases, with 10 bases between them. This CDR3 spans 12 amino acids. The V gene's germline CDR1 is KGHDR and CDR2 SFDVKD. CDR3 in DNA: TGTGCCACCACCGGACAGATCTACGAGCAGTACTTC. Translated, it gives CATTGQIYEQYF.

This clonotype occurred a few times. The rearrangement joins TRBV11-2 to TRBJ2-1, with 8 bases identical to TRBD2. The CDR3 has 20 residues. Looked up from germline, CDR1 is SGHAT and CDR2 is FQNNGV. The ends lost 5 bases at V and 1 base at J; junction bases unmatched: 19. The CDR3 bases are TGTGCCAGCAGCCCGCGGGGAAAGCGGGAGTACGTTAAGTCCTACAATGAGCAGTTCTTC. This translates into CASSPRGKREYVKSYNEQFF.

This chain connects TRBV9 to TRBJ2-7, with 10 bases identical to TRBD2. The CDR3 totals 15 residues. After removal of 3 bases from V and 2 bases from J, the junction contained 5 bases not matched to a gene. Germline CDR1 SGDLS, CDR2 YYNGEE. Here the CDR3 DNA reads TGTGCCAGCAGCGCTAGCGGGAGCGCAGCCTACGAGCAGTACTTC. Translating it yields CASSASGSAAYEQYF.

This clonotype was detected ten times or more. The V gene is TRBV11-2, the J gene TRBJ2-7; the match to TRBD2 covers 9 bases. The CDR3 consists of 14 residues. The ends lost 7 bases at V and 0 bases at J; junction bases unmatched: 4. Germline V gene lookup returns CDR1 SGHAT and CDR2 FQNNGV. CDR3 sequence: CASNIAGVSYEQYF. Here the CDR3 DNA reads TGTGCCAGCAACATAGCGGGAGTCTCCTACGAGCAGTACTTC.

The chain couples TRBV29-1 to TRBJ2-6, with D perhaps matching TRBD2 (7 bases). Per germline, CDR1 SQVTM and CDR2 ANQGSEA. Trimming removed 5 bases from V and 3 bases from J, with 11 bases in between. The CDR3 runs 14 residues. CDR3 nucleotide sequence: TGCAGCGTTAGGGGGGGTTATGGGGCCAACGTCCTGACTTTC. This translates into CSVRGGYGANVLTF.

The chain uses TRBV5-8 and TRBJ1-5; 8 positions agree with TRBD1. V shed 4 bases and J 7 bases; nucleotides not matched to a gene: 7. The length of the CDR3 is 14 residues. Germline loops: CDR1 SGHTS, CDR2 YDEGEE. For the CDR3, the DNA is TGTGCCAGCAGCCCCAGGACAGGGCGACAGCCCCAGCATTTT. This codes for CASSPRTGRQPQHF.

This clonotype has just a few counts. At one end the junction does not follow the germline gene, possibly because of a read error. The chain carries TRBV6-1 and TRBJ2-3; 7 nucleotides align to TRBD2. Germline CDR1 reads MNHNS; CDR2 reads SASEGT. The CDR3 length is 13 residues. The CDR3 region has the DNA TGTGCCAACAGTGTTCTAGCGGCAGATACGCAGTATTTT. Translated, it gives CANSVLAADTQYF.

The genes are TRBV11-2 and TRBJ2-2; D remains unclear. This CDR3 has 14 residues. From germline, CDR1 is SGHAT and CDR2 FQNNGV. The germline V and J ends were trimmed by 2 bases and 6 bases, with 10 bases remaining between them. CDR3 region: CASSLRDEAGELFF. For the CDR3, the DNA is TGTGCCAGCAGCTTAAGGGATGAGGCCGGGGAGCTGTTTTTT.

The rearrangement joins TRBV14 to TRBJ1-2; D not resolved. There are 14 residues in the CDR3. V gave up 1 base and J gave up 4 bases, with 10 bases separating them. The germline V gene has CDR1 SGHDN and CDR2 FVKESK. Written as DNA, the CDR3 is TGTGCCAGCAGCCAAGTATGGCAGCTCTATGGCTACACCTTC. Translating it yields CASSQVWQLYGYTF.

In this sample, this clonotype turned up a few times. The chain couples TRBV10-3 to TRBJ1-1, with D perhaps TRBD1 (6 bases). This CDR3 contains 15 residues. Germline V gene data show CDR1 as ENHRY and CDR2 as SYGVKD. Trimming removed 6 bases from V and 0 bases from J, with 14 bases in between. CDR3 sequence reads: CAISTGTRVNTEAFF. The DNA for the CDR3 is TGTGCCATCAGCACAGGGACGCGCGTGAACACTGAAGCTTTCTTT.

The chain has TRBV27 and TRBJ1-2; TRBD1 aligns across 7 bases. The CDR3 has 14 residues. V trimming: 2 bases; J trimming: 2 bases; junction bases outside the gene matches: 2. Germline CDR1 MNHEY, CDR2 SMNVEV (reference sequence). CDR3 protein: CASSLIQGNYGYTF. The CDR3, as DNA: TGTGCCAGCAGTTTAATACAGGGGAACTATGGCTACACCTTC.

The CDR3 DNA sequence: TGTGCCAGCAGTTTCGGTGGGTGGGGCAATGAGCAGTTCTTC. Translation: CASSFGGWGNEQFF. The chain uses TRBV7-8 and TRBJ2-1, with no clear D. The CDR3 runs to 14 residues. The V gene lost 6 bases and the J gene lost 6 bases, with 15 bases spanning the gap. Germline V lookup: CDR1 SGHVS, CDR2 FQNEAQ. Variable domain in full (rest from reference TRBV7-8 and TRBJ2-1): GAGVSQSPRYKVAKRGQDVALRCDPISGHVSLFWYQQALGQGPEFLTYFQNEAQLDKSGLPSDRFFAERPEGSVSTLKIQRTQQEDSAVYLCASSFGGWGNEQFFGPGTRLTVL.

This clonotype was seen a handful of times. It is unclear where the CDR3 begins or ends on the DNA, so no DNA is shown, and the CDR3 is as TCRdb lists it. The genes are TRBV21-1 and TRBJ2-3; the table gives TRBD2 as D, unverified against the DNA. TRBV21-1 is assigned pseudogene status. A total of 16 residues make up the CDR3, ends included. CDR3 protein: CAWGFGAGGRADTQYF.

This clonotype was seen a few times. V gene TRBV6-1 combines with J gene TRBJ2-7; maybe TRBD1 (6 bases). The V gene's germline CDR1 is MNHNS and CDR2 SASEGT. This CDR3 contains 13 residues. V was shortened by 6 bases and J by 7 bases, with 16 bases between the two germline ends. Here the CDR3 reads CASSPGAFEEQYF. For the CDR3, the DNA is TGTGCCAGCAGCCCAGGGGCCTTTGAGGAGCAGTACTTC.

The V and J genes are TRBV2 and TRBJ2-3; D might be TRBD2 (5 bases). V lost 7 bases and J lost 4, with 12 bases in between. Germline values: CDR1 SNHLY, CDR2 FYNNEI. The CDR3 sequence is 13 residues long. CDR3 nucleotides: TGTGCCAGCACCGGCACCGGGGCAGATACGCAGTATTTT. As protein: CASTGTGADTQYF.

The chain uses TRBV2 and TRBJ2-1; 10 positions agree with TRBD2. Looked up from germline, CDR1 is SNHLY and CDR2 is FYNNEI. The ends lost 8 bases at V and 5 bases at J; junction bases unmatched: 3. The CDR3 sequence is 13 residues long. The CDR3 DNA reads as TGTGCCAGCGGAGGACTAGCGGACAATGAGCAGTTCTTC. It codes for CASGGLADNEQFF.

The V and J genes are TRBV5-1 and TRBJ2-1; no reliable D call. Trimming removed 4 bases at V and 3 bases at J, with 11 bases between. This CDR3 has 14 amino acids. The germline V gene has CDR1 SGHRS and CDR2 YFSETQ. The CDR3 DNA is TGCGCCAGCAGCGTTTCGGACGGCTACAATGAGCAGTTCTTC. It codes for CASSVSDGYNEQFF.

This clonotype was detected only a few times. The J gene is TRBJ1-5, the V gene TRBV20-1, with a possible D match to TRBD1 (5 bases). The germline V gene has CDR1 DFQATT and CDR2 SNEGSKA (reference sequence). Trimming removed 5 bases at V and 3 bases at J, with 14 bases between. The CDR3 sequence is 14 residues long. This CDR3 reads CSAQRGPDNQPQHF. DNA for the CDR3: TGCAGTGCTCAGAGGGGACCTGACAATCAGCCCCAGCATTTT.